These T cell receptor beta chains were read from a single sample in a study of T cell repertoires in cytomegalovirus infection. MiXCR, applied by TCRdb to the reads, yields one record per CDR3 protein. This table holds some 150,000 distinct CDR3 sequences, about a quarter found once. The sequenced sample was PBMCs. All receptors derive from a human donor in good health (CMV status not recorded). Some clones in this sample may be carry-over from other donors' samples. Each CDR3 is given with its conserved first and last residue. The D gene is left open where the match is weak. Size is omitted from some rows. Given values are once, few, many or a class for expanded clones.

j_call cdr3_length d_call clone_size v_call cdr3_nt cdr3_aa
TRBJ1-2 14 . few TRBV5-4 TGTGCCAGCAGCTCCTTAATGGTAGACTATGGCTACACCTTC CASSSLMVDYGYTF
TRBJ1-2 14 TRBD1 . TRBV2 TGTGCCGGCAGGGAAAGGACAGGGGAGGGAGGCTACACCTTC CAGRERTGEGGYTF
TRBJ1-5 13 TRBD1 . TRBV28 TGTGCCAGCAGGGACAGGGACAATCAGCCCCAGCATTTT CASRDRDNQPQHF
TRBJ1-2 14 . many TRBV7-9 TGTGCCAGCAGCTTAGTCGGGGATCACTATGGCTACACCTTC CASSLVGDHYGYTF
TRBJ1-4 15 . . TRBV15 TGTGCCACCAGCAGAGTTCCGTCCGGTAATGAAAAACTGTTTTTT CATSRVPSGNEKLFF
TRBJ1-5 12 . few TRBV7-9 TGTGCCAGCAGCTCATCAGGTTGGCCCCAGCATTTT CASSSSGWPQHF
TRBJ2-1 12 . many TRBV7-6 TGTGCCAGCAGCCTCAGGGGTGATGAGCAGTTCTTC CASSLRGDEQFF
TRBJ2-5 13 . few TRBV24-1 TGTGCCACCAGTGATTTGGAGGAAGAGACCCAGTACTTC CATSDLEEETQYF
TRBJ2-6 16 . many TRBV7-2 TGTGCCAGCAGCCCGACCCAGATCTCTGGGGCCAACGTCCTGACTTTC CASSPTQISGANVLTF
TRBJ2-1 15 . many TRBV28 TGTGCCAGCAGTTTGGGAACCGCCTTTTTCAATGAGCAGTTCTTC CASSLGTAFFNEQFF
TRBJ2-3 17 TRBD1 . TRBV6-5 TGTGCCAGCAGTTACTCGAATCTGGACAGGGAGACAGATACGCAGTATTTT CASSYSNLDRETDTQYF
TRBJ2-7 14 TRBD1 few TRBV7-9 TGTGCCAGCTACTCGACAGGGGGCGGCTACGAGCAGTACTTC CASYSTGGGYEQYF
TRBJ2-7 14 . . TRBV28 TGTGCCAGCAGTACCACGACAGCCCGCTACGAGCAGTACTTC CASSTTTARYEQYF
TRBJ1-5 14 . . TRBV6-5 TGTGCCAGCAGTTCGGCGTCGGGCAATCAGCCCCAGCATTTT CASSSASGNQPQHF
TRBJ2-7 14 . . TRBV6-6 TGTGCCAGCAGTTACGGGAGTGGGTCCTACGAGCAGTACTTC CASSYGSGSYEQYF
TRBJ2-5 14 . . TRBV20-1 TGCAGTGCTCGTCCGGGACACCTGGGAGAGACCCAGTACTTC CSARPGHLGETQYF
TRBJ2-7 15 TRBD1 few TRBV28 TGTGCCAGCAGCCTTCCGGGACAGGTGAACTACGAGCAGTACTTC CASSLPGQVNYEQYF
TRBJ2-2 16 . . TRBV20-1 TGCAGTGCTAGGGATCCCGGACCAAGAAACACCGGGGAGCTGTTTTTT CSARDPGPRNTGELFF
TRBJ1-6 15 . once TRBV7-2 TGTGCCAGCAGCTTCGATTGGGGGGTGAATTCACCCCTCCACTTT CASSFDWGVNSPLHF
TRBJ2-3 13 . few TRBV7-9 TGTGCCAGCAGCCGCGCCAACACAGATACGCAGTATTTT CASSRANTDTQYF
TRBJ2-7 12 . . TRBV28 TGTGCCAGCGGGGTGAGCGCCTACGAGCAGTACTTC CASGVSAYEQYF
TRBJ1-1 13 . many TRBV12-3/TRBV12-4 TGTGCCAGCACCACCTGGGGGAACACTGAAGCTTTCTTT CASTTWGNTEAFF
TRBJ1-1 15 . many TRBV7-2 TGTGCCAGCAGCTTAGGGCCTGCGGGGGGCACTGAAGCTTTCTTT CASSLGPAGGTEAFF
TRBJ2-5 12 . . TRBV29-1 TGCAGCGTTGAACACCTGGCGGAGACCCAGTACTTC CSVEHLAETQYF
TRBJ2-3 13 . . TRBV10-3 TGTGCCATCAGTGAAGTAAGCACAGATACGCAGTATTTT CAISEVSTDTQYF
TRBJ2-2 14 . once TRBV5-1 TGCGCCAGCAGCTTCTCGGGAGTAACCGGGGAGCTGTTTTTT CASSFSGVTGELFF
TRBJ2-3 15 . . TRBV6-6 TGTGCCAGCAGCCTAGGGGACACTAGCACAGATACGCAGTATTTT CASSLGDTSTDTQYF
TRBJ2-3 11 . . TRBV28 TGTGCCAGCAATTTCCGAGATACGCAGTATTTT CASNFRDTQYF
TRBJ1-4 15 . . TRBV7-6 TGTGCCAGCAGCGAGGACCGCTCAACTAATGAAAAACTGTTTTTT CASSEDRSTNEKLFF
TRBJ2-1 14 . . TRBV28 TGTGCCAGCAGTTTGGGTGGGCAGTACAATGAGCAGTTCTTC CASSLGGQYNEQFF
TRBJ1-2 17 TRBD1 once TRBV5-1 TGCGCCAGCAGCTTGCATCCACCCGGGACAGCTAACTATGGCTACACCTTC CASSLHPPGTANYGYTF
TRBJ2-3 15 TRBD1 few TRBV4-3 TGCGCCAGCAGCCGGGGACAGGGGGTGACAGATACGCAGTATTTT CASSRGQGVTDTQYF
TRBJ2-7 17 TRBD2 once TRBV20-1 TGCAGTGCTGCGACTAGCGGGGGGGCCTTAGGGTCCTACGAGCAGTACTTC CSAATSGGALGSYEQYF
TRBJ1-3 16 . once TRBV19 TGTGCCAGTAGTATGGATAACGACTCCTCTGGAAACACCATATATTTT CASSMDNDSSGNTIYF
TRBJ1-1 9 . many TRBV2 TGTGCCAGCAACAGCGAGCCCCATTTT CASNSEPHF
TRBJ2-1 12 . . TRBV9 TGTGCCAGCAGCGTAACTAGCAATGAGCAGTTCTTC CASSVTSNEQFF
TRBJ2-6 16 . few TRBV11-2 TGTGCCAGCAGCCGCGGACGTCAATCTGGGGCCAACGTCCTGACTTTC CASSRGRQSGANVLTF
TRBJ2-1 16 TRBD2 . TRBV11-2 TGTGCCAGCAACCCCCCTGGTAGCGGGAGAAACAATGAGCAGTTCTTC CASNPPGSGRNNEQFF
TRBJ1-6 13 TRBD1 many TRBV7-8 TGTGCCAGCAGCGAGAGACAGGGGATGCGCCTCCACTTT CASSERQGMRLHF
TRBJ1-3 16 TRBD1 . TRBV13 TGTGCCAGCAGCTTAGAAGGGGGCGCTTCTGGAAACACCATATATTTT CASSLEGGASGNTIYF
TRBJ2-5 13 . . TRBV7-2 TGTGCCAGCAGGCAGGGGGGGCAAGAGACCCAGTACTTC CASRQGGQETQYF
TRBJ2-3 16 TRBD2 few TRBV6-5 TGTGCCAGCAGTCCGCCAGCTAGCGGGGGCTGGGATACGCAGTATTTT CASSPPASGGWDTQYF
TRBJ2-3 14 TRBD2 few TRBV7-2 TGTGCCAGCAGCTTAGACGGGAGGAAGTATACGCAGTATTTT CASSLDGRKYTQYF
TRBJ2-7 11 . . TRBV29-1 TGCAGCGTACGTAGGGGCCACGAGCAGTACTTC CSVRRGHEQYF
TRBJ1-1 14 . . TRBV12-3/TRBV12-4 TGTGCCAGCAGTTTTGTACGGGAGAACACTGAAGCTTTCTTT CASSFVRENTEAFF
TRBJ1-5 13 . few TRBV2 TGTGCCAGCAACCCTTTCACTAATCAGCCCCAGCATTTT CASNPFTNQPQHF